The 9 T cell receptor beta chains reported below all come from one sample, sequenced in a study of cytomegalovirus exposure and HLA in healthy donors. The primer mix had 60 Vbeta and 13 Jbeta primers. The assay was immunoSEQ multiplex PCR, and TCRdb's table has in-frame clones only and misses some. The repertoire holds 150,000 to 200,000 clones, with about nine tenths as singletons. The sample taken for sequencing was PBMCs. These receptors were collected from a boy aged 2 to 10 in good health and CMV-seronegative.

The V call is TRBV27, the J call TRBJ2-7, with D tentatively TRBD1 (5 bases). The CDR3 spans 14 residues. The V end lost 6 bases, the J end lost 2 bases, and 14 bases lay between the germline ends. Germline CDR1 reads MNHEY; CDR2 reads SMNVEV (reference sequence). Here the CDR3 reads CASRAGHGTYEQYF. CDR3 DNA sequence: TGTGCCAGCAGGGCAGGGCACGGTACCTACGAGCAGTACTTC.

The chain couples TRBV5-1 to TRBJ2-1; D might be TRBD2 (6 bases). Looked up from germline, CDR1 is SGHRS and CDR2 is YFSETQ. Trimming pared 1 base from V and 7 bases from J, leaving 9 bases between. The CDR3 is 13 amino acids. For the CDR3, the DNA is TGCGCCAGCAGCTTGCCGACTAGGAATGAGCAGTTCTTC. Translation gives CASSLPTRNEQFF.

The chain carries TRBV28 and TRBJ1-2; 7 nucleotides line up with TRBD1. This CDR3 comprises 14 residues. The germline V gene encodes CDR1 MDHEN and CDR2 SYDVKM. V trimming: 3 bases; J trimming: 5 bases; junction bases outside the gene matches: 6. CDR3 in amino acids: CASSFSGTEYGYTF. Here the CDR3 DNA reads TGTGCCAGCAGTTTTTCCGGGACAGAATATGGCTACACCTTC.

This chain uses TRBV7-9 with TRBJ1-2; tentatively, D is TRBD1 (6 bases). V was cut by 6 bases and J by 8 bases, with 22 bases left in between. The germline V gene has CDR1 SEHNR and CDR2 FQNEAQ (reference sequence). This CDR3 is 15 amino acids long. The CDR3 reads CASSPRGPPPAGYTF. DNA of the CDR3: TGTGCCAGCAGTCCCAGGGGACCACCACCGGCGGGCTACACCTTC.

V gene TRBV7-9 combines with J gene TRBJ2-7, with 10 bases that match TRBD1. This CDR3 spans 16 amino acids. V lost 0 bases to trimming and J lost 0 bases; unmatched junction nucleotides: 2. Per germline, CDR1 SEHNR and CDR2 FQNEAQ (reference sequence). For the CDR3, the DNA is TGTGCCAGCAGCTTAGCGGGACAGGGGAGCTCCTACGAGCAGTACTTC. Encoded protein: CASSLAGQGSSYEQYF.

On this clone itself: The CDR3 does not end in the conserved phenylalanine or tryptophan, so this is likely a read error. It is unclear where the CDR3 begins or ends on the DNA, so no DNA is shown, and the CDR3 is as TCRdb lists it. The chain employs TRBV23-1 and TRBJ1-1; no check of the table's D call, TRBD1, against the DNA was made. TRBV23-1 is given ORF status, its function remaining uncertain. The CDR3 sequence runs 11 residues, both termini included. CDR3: CASSARIRVNG.

CDR3 in DNA: TGTGCCAGCAGAATACCACGGGAGAACTATGGCTACACCTTC. Translated, it gives CASRIPRENYGYTF. The J gene is TRBJ1-2, the V gene TRBV2; D not certain. Trimming removed 6 bases at V and 2 bases at J, with 13 bases between. The CDR3 length is 14 residues. Germline CDR1 reads SNHLY; CDR2 reads FYNNEI.

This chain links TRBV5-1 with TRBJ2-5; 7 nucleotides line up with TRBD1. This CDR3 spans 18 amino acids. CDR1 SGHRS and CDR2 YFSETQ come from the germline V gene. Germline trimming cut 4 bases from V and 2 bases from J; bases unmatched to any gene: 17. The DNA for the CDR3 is TGCGCCAGCAGCGGCGGTAGGACAGGCTGGAGCAGTCAAGAGACCCAGTACTTC. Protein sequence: CASSGGRTGWSSQETQYF.

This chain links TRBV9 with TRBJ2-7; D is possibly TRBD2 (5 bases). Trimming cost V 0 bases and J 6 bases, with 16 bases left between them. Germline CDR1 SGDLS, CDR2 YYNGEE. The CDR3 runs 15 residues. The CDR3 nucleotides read TGTGCCAGCAGCGTAGACGGCAGCGGAATCAGCGAGCAGTACTTC. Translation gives CASSVDGSGISEQYF.